This T cell receptor (beta chain) is from a study of blood T cell repertoires in COVID-19. Turning to the study itself: The United States, Italy and Spain provided the acute and convalescent COVID-19 samples.

Cohorts were determined from participant-reported clinical history. The trim removed 1 base at V and 4 bases at J, leaving 10 bases unmatched. The germline CDR1 and CDR2 sequences are MNHNS and SASEGT. There are 17 residues in the CDR3. In the authors' workflow: The authors estimated nucleated cell counts from reference gene primer amplification. Generated by immunoSEQ multiplex PCR, the TCRdb table keeps only in-frame clones and is missing some. The V and J calls and clone size were taken over from that table, and D and trimming were inferred from the DNA. This table has a few hundred thousand clones, 87% appearing once.

This clonotype originated in a middle-aged man in a cohort exposed to, infected with or recovered from COVID-19 (not recorded which). The sequenced sample was PBMCs or T cells enriched from blood (not recorded which). J is TRBJ2-7 and V is TRBV6-1, with TRBD1 identical over 10 bases. The CDR3 nucleotides read TGTGCCAGCAGTGAAGAGTTTCCGGGACAGGGGACTTACGAGCAGTACTTC. The encoded protein is CASSEEFPGQGTYEQYF.